This TCR beta chain derives from a study of blood T cells in healthy people across ages. Study-wide context: T cells yielded about one barcoded beta molecule per two cells through template switching. General study points: Relative to aged donors, long-lived donors carried more naive CD4+ cells and displayed higher diversity.

The germline gives CDR1 LGHNA, CDR2 YSLEER. V lost 0 bases and J lost 5; bases outside the gene matches: 11. The CDR3 consists of 17 residues. Of note for this clonotype: Its antigen remains unknown.

Healthy Caucasian individuals from Russia aged about 6 to 100 were enrolled as donors. Next came a second PCR, run for roughly 6 to 11 cycles, which used a sample-barcoded 5' primer along with a J-beta primer mix. Every cDNA was tagged by a template-switch adaptor with 12 random nucleotides. TCRdb re-analysed the 5' RACE reads in MiXCR, keeping a single row per CDR3 protein. The data contain around 1,900,000 distinct CDR3 sequences, 39% of them singletons. The V gene is TRBV4-3, the J gene TRBJ2-5; 8 bases agree with TRBD2. This sequence originates from a human donor in good health. The sequencing sample was made of blood. The CDR3 spells CASSQERGALGGETQYF. CDR3 sequence (DNA): TGCGCCAGCAGCCAAGAGCGGGGGGCCTTGGGAGGGGAGACCCAGTACTTC.